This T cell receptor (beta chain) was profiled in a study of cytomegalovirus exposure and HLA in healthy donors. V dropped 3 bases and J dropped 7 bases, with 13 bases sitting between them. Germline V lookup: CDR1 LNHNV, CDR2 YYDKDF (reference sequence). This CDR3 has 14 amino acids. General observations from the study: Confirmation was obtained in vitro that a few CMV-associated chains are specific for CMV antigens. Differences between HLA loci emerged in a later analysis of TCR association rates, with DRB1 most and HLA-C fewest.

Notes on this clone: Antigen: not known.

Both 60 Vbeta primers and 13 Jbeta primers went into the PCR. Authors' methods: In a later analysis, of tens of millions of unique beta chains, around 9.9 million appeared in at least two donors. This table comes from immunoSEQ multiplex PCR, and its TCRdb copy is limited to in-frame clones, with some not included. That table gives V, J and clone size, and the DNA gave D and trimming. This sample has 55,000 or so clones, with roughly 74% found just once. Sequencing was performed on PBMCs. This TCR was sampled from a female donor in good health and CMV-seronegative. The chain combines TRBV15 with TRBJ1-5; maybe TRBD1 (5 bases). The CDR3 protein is CATSSAEGPQPQHF. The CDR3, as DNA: TGTGCCACCAGCAGCGCGGAGGGACCCCAGCCCCAGCATTTT.